This is a list of T cell receptor beta chains from one sample in a study of beta chain features in type 1 diabetes. TCRdb's table, derived via immunoSEQ multiplex PCR, lists solely in-frame clones and lacks some. The sample lists hundreds of thousands of clones; more than 12% were seen once. Material for sequencing was naive CD4+ T cells from blood. These receptors originate from a man between 18 and 29 years old with type 1 diabetes. CDR3s include the opening cysteine and the closing phenylalanine or tryptophan. The order of the fields is J gene, D gene, V gene, clone size, CDR3 protein, CDR3 DNA. The D gene is left open where the match is weak. Rows may omit the clone size; those that give it use once, few, many or a size class.

TRBJ1-1 NA TRBV7-2 few CASLKGRPVNTEAFF TGTGCCAGTCTAAAAGGCAGACCAGTGAACACTGAAGCTTTCTTT
TRBJ2-3 NA TRBV10-1 once CASSERLGGPTDTQYF TGCGCCAGCAGTGAGCGGTTGGGGGGTCCAACAGATACGCAGTATTTT
TRBJ1-2 TRBD1 TRBV29-1 NA CSVLRDRGAGGYTF TGCAGCGTGCTCCGGGACAGGGGTGCGGGTGGCTACACCTTC
TRBJ2-7 TRBD1 TRBV23-1 NA CASSQKTSGTGAYEQYF TGCGCCAGCAGTCAGAAAACTTCCGGGACAGGTGCCTACGAGCAGTACTTC
TRBJ2-7 TRBD2 TRBV2 few CASSEGTSAYEQYF TGTGCCAGCAGTGAGGGGACTAGTGCCTACGAGCAGTACTTC
TRBJ2-3 NA TRBV7-2 NA CASSLARASQYF TGTGCCAGCAGCTTAGCGCGGGCCTCGCAGTATTTT
TRBJ2-7 NA TRBV11-2 NA CASSLQSYEQYF TGTGCCAGCAGCTTACAGTCCTACGAGCAGTACTTC
TRBJ2-7 TRBD1 TRBV30 few CAWGDDRGNEQYF TGTGCCTGGGGCGACGACAGGGGGAACGAGCAGTACTTC
TRBJ1-5 NA TRBV9 few CASSVGDNQPQHF TGTGCCAGCAGCGTAGGCGACAATCAGCCCCAGCATTTT
TRBJ2-2 TRBD1 TRBV5-1 few CASSFGQGDTGELFF TGCGCCAGCAGCTTTGGACAGGGCGACACCGGGGAGCTGTTTTTT
TRBJ1-1 TRBD1 TRBV5-6 few CASILQGSGGEAFF TGTGCCAGCATCCTACAGGGGAGTGGTGGTGAAGCTTTCTTT
TRBJ2-7 TRBD1 TRBV7-2 few CASSSFRDRGYEQYF TGTGCCAGCAGTTCCTTCCGGGACAGGGGATACGAGCAGTACTTC
TRBJ2-7 TRBD1 TRBV7-9 NA CASTLGQFYEQYF TGTGCCAGCACCTTGGGACAGTTCTACGAGCAGTACTTC
TRBJ2-1 TRBD2 TRBV5-6 few CASSLGGRGGNEQFF TGTGCCAGCAGCTTGGGCGGGAGGGGTGGCAATGAGCAGTTCTTC
TRBJ1-4 NA TRBV7-9 NA CASSLALGQNEKLFF TGTGCCAGCAGCTTAGCGCTAGGACAGAATGAAAAACTGTTTTTT
TRBJ2-5 NA TRBV4-3 few CASSQDMSRETQYF TGCGCCAGCAGCCAAGATATGTCTAGAGAGACCCAGTACTTC
TRBJ1-5 NA TRBV6-5 NA CASSPQGQQPQHF TGTGCCAGCAGCCCACAAGGACAGCAGCCCCAGCATTTT
TRBJ2-2 TRBD2 TRBV10-3 NA CAIRTTSANTGELFF TGTGCCATCAGGACGACTAGCGCGAACACCGGGGAGCTGTTTTTT
TRBJ1-2 TRBD1 TRBV18 few CASSTGDYGYTF TGTGCCAGCTCAACAGGGGACTATGGCTACACCTTC
TRBJ2-7 NA TRBV7-9 few CASSLALGGPTYEQYF TGTGCCAGCAGCTTAGCGCTGGGGGGGCCAACCTACGAGCAGTACTTC
TRBJ2-5 TRBD2 TRBV11-2 NA CASSPSGTDPSSGGLNF TGTGCCAGCAGCCCCAGCGGGACAGATCCCTCTAGCGGGGGGTTAAACTTC
TRBJ2-1 TRBD2 TRBV5-4 few CASSLTGGYNEQFF TGTGCCAGCAGCTTGACGGGAGGCTACAATGAGCAGTTCTTC
TRBJ2-2 NA TRBV30 NA CAWRTSGELFF TGTGCCTGGAGGACGAGCGGGGAGCTGTTTTTT
TRBJ1-2 TRBD1 TRBV2 NA CASGRQGPNYGYTF TGTGCCAGCGGAAGACAGGGCCCTAACTATGGCTACACCTTC
TRBJ2-7 NA TRBV2 NA CASNLDRTPGEQYF TGTGCCAGCAATTTAGACAGGACACCCGGCGAGCAGTACTTC
TRBJ2-3 NA TRBV29-1 few CSVEGASLDTQYF TGCAGCGTTGAAGGGGCTAGCCTAGATACGCAGTATTTT
TRBJ2-1 TRBD2 TRBV7-2 few CASSPPPGLAYEQFF TGTGCCAGCAGCCCTCCTCCGGGACTAGCGTATGAGCAGTTCTTC
TRBJ2-3 TRBD1 TRBV15 NA CATSSLRGTGDTDTQYF TGTGCCACCAGCAGTTTGAGGGGGACAGGGGACACAGATACGCAGTATTTT